The present TCR beta chain was sequenced within a study of T cells expressing NK-cell markers. Turning to the study itself: The TCR beta repertoires originated in sorted CD3+CD56+NKG2C+, CD3+CD56+NKG2C- and CD3+CD56-NKG2C+ T cells.

Study outcomes and limitations: Among CD8+ T cells from six donors, dominant NKG2C+ clonotypes accounted for 1.0-7.0%.

5'RACE template switching with UMIs generated TCR beta cDNA. TCRdb reprocessed the 5' RACE reads, keeping one entry per CDR3 protein, no DNA. In all, the sample yields fewer than 400,000 distinct CDR3 sequences. Turning to this clonotype: Its antigen is as yet unknown.

The CDR3 is made up of 11 amino acids. Per germline, CDR1 SGHRS and CDR2 YFSETQ. The rearrangement joins TRBV5-1 to TRBJ2-1; the D call from TCRdb, TRBD1, cannot be confirmed without DNA. This TCR was sampled from a woman between 45 and 65 years old in good health. The specimen sequenced was blood T cells: a sorted CD56 or NKG2C T cell subset, CD4+ or CD8+ T cells, or bulk PBMC T cells (not recorded which). CDR3 sequence reads: CASSPDRVQFF. The entire variable domain, with the rest obtained from reference TRBV5-1 and TRBJ2-1, is as follows: KAGVTQTPRYLIKTRGQQVTLSCSPISGHRSVSWYQQTPGQGLQFLFEYFSETQRNKGNFPGRFSGRQFSNSRSEMNVSTLELGDSALYLCASSPDRVQFFGPGTRLTVL.